The 18 T cell receptor beta chains given below trace back to one sample, sequenced in a study of CD8+ T cells in alopecia areata. RNA was extracted and reverse transcribed into cDNA as the sequencing template. Data came from immunoSEQ multiplex PCR; TCRdb stores just in-frame clones and leaves some out. Among 120,000 or so clones, 58% were seen once, and the ten largest hold just under 30%. Treatment defined: oral pan-JAK inhibitor, 5-10 mg twice daily. Sequencing used CD8+ T cells sorted from blood, obtained at week 4, from a patient treated with tofacitinib. The receptors were sampled from a human donor with alopecia areata.

V gene TRBV29-1 combines with J gene TRBJ1-1; maybe TRBD1 (6 bases). CDR1 and CDR2 (germline): SQVTM, ANQGSEA. The CDR3 has 15 residues. The V end lost 4 bases, the J end lost 0 bases, and 15 bases lay between the germline ends. CDR3 nucleotide sequence: TGCAGCGTTGTCCCAGGGGTCATGATGAACACTGAAGCTTTCTTT. It encodes CSVVPGVMMNTEAFF.

The V call is TRBV29-1, the J call TRBJ2-7, with TRBD1 matching 7 bases. The ends lost 5 bases at V and 3 bases at J; junction bases unmatched: 4. Looked up from germline, CDR1 is SQVTM and CDR2 is ANQGSEA. The CDR3 sequence is 12 residues long. The CDR3 here is CSVRDSFYEQYF. DNA for the CDR3: TGCAGCGTTCGGGACAGCTTCTACGAGCAGTACTTC.

This chain joins TRBV7-2 and TRBJ2-5, with D possibly matching TRBD2 (6 bases). V was pared by 4 bases and J by 5 bases, with 23 bases between. The CDR3 loop spans 17 amino acids. CDR1 and CDR2 from the germline V gene are SGHTA and FQGNSA. The CDR3 loop reads CASSSPPPPLRGETQYF. CDR3 nucleotides: TGTGCCAGCAGCTCCCCCCCGCCCCCTCTCCGGGGGGAGACCCAGTACTTC.

As to this clone: The same CDR3 is also encoded by other DNA sequences in this sample. The gene calls are TRBV30 and TRBJ1-1; the D is unclear. The CDR3 sequence is 13 residues long. Germline loops: CDR1 GTSNPN, CDR2 SVGIG (reference sequence). Trimming pared 0 bases from V and 0 bases from J, leaving 5 bases between. Here the CDR3 reads CAWSVGLNTEAFF. The CDR3 DNA follows: TGTGCCTGGAGTGTAGGCTTGAACACTGAAGCTTTCTTT.

The chain links TRBV29-1 to TRBJ1-1; weak D call: TRBD1 (6 bases). CDR1 and CDR2 from the germline V gene are SQVTM and ANQGSEA. Between the trimmed V and J ends, which lost 3 bases and 4 bases, there was a span of 9 bases. This CDR3 has 12 residues. CDR3 nucleotides: TGCAGCGTTGAGGGGGCCCCCACTGAAGCTTTCTTT. This translates into CSVEGAPTEAFF.

This clone was counted between two and nine times. V is TRBV19 and J is TRBJ2-5; D uncertain. Trimming stripped 0 bases from V and 2 bases from J, with 7 bases between. CDR1 LNHDA and CDR2 SQIVND come from the germline V gene (reference sequence). The CDR3 consists of 14 residues. The DNA of the CDR3 is TGTGCCAGTAGTATAGACAGAGAACAAGAGACCCAGTACTTC. This encodes CASSIDREQETQYF.

This clone occurred a few times. V is TRBV27 and J is TRBJ1-1; D is uncertain. The CDR3 runs to 11 residues. Germline V gene data show CDR1 as MNHEY and CDR2 as SMNVEV (reference sequence). Trimming pared 7 bases from V and 3 bases from J, leaving 6 bases between. CDR3 region: CASMRYTEAFF. The CDR3 DNA follows: TGTGCCAGCATGAGATACACTGAAGCTTTCTTT.

The chain joins TRBV10-3 to TRBJ2-7; possibly TRBD1 for D (5 bases). Between the trimmed V and J ends, which lost 2 bases and 2 bases, there was a span of 7 bases. The V gene's germline CDR1 is ENHRY and CDR2 SYGVKD. CDR3 length equals 13 residues. The CDR3 DNA follows: TGTGCCATCAGTGAGGGGGCTACCTACGAGCAGTACTTC. This encodes CAISEGATYEQYF.

The rearrangement links TRBV4-1 to TRBJ1-5, with TRBD1 as a possible D gene (6 bases). Germline CDR1 and CDR2: MGHRA and YSYEKL. V was shortened by 1 base and J by 5 bases, with 9 bases between the two germline ends. This CDR3 region has 14 residues. Here the CDR3 reads CASSQGAGDQPQHF. In nucleotides, the CDR3 is TGCGCCAGCAGCCAAGGGGCAGGGGATCAGCCCCAGCATTTT.

V and J are TRBV13 and TRBJ2-7; D might be TRBD1 (5 bases). From germline, CDR1 is PRHDT and CDR2 FYEKMQ (reference sequence). Trimming cost V 0 bases and J 2 bases, with 8 bases left between them. The length of the CDR3 is 14 residues. The CDR3, as DNA: TGTGCCAGCAGCTTAGGTGCAGGGACCTACGAGCAGTACTTC. The encoded protein is CASSLGAGTYEQYF.

This chain links TRBV29-1 with TRBJ2-7, with TRBD1 identical over 11 bases. V lost 3 bases and J lost 5; bases outside the gene matches: 6. Germline CDR1 is SQVTM and CDR2 is ANQGSEA. The CDR3 contains 14 residues. The CDR3 DNA reads as TGCAGCGTTGACTCCGGGACAGGGGGACACGAGCAGTACTTC. It encodes CSVDSGTGGHEQYF.

This clone has just a few counts. The J gene is TRBJ2-1, the V gene TRBV9; 9 bases are shared with TRBD1. Germline V CDR1 and CDR2: SGDLS, YYNGEE. The V segment lost 3 bases and the J segment 4 bases; nucleotides outside the gene matches: 5. This CDR3 contains 15 residues. The CDR3 protein is CASSALDRGYNEQFF. Here the CDR3 DNA reads TGTGCCAGCAGCGCCCTGGACAGGGGATACAATGAGCAGTTCTTC. Combining the CDR3 with reference TRBV9 and TRBJ2-1 gives the whole variable domain DSGVTQTPKHLITATGQRVTLRCSPRSGDLSVYWYQQSLDQGLQFLIQYYNGEERAKGNILERFSAQQFPDLHSELNLSSLELGDSALYFCASSALDRGYNEQFFGPGTRLTVL.

This clone was observed a handful of times. The chain recombines TRBV14 with TRBJ2-3; 13 bases match TRBD2. The CDR3 totals 16 residues. Germline trimming cut 7 bases from V and 11 bases from J; bases unmatched to any gene: 15. Germline V gives CDR1 SGHDN, CDR2 FVKESK. The CDR3 sequence: CASTPTSGGAVEEQYF. CDR3 coding DNA: TGTGCCAGCACCCCCACTAGCGGGGGGGCCGTGGAGGAGCAGTATTTT.

The V gene is TRBV27, the J gene TRBJ2-7; 8 bases align to TRBD1. Germline V gene lookup returns CDR1 MNHEY and CDR2 SMNVEV (reference sequence). The CDR3 loop spans 14 amino acids. Trimming cost V 4 bases and J 2 bases; bases outside gene matches: 4. The CDR3 bases are TGTGCCAGCAGTTGGACAGGGACCCCCTACGAGCAGTACTTC. Protein sequence: CASSWTGTPYEQYF.

The rearrangement uses TRBV18 and TRBJ2-5, with 13 bases matching TRBD2. CDR3 length equals 16 residues. After removal of 4 bases from V and 5 bases from J, the junction contained 7 bases not matched to a gene. The germline V gene has CDR1 KGHSH and CDR2 LQKENI. The CDR3 region is CASSRTSGGPGETQYF. The CDR3 coding sequence is TGTGCCAGCTCACGGACTAGCGGGGGCCCCGGGGAGACCCAGTACTTC.

This clone appeared a few times. The chain recombines TRBV2 with TRBJ2-7; no clear D. V was shortened by 4 bases and J by 3 bases, with 13 bases between the two germline ends. CDR1 SNHLY and CDR2 FYNNEI come from the germline V gene. This CDR3 contains 14 residues. The chain's CDR3 is CASSAYAGYYEQYF. CDR3 DNA sequence: TGTGCCAGCAGTGCCTATGCAGGCTACTACGAGCAGTACTTC.

The gene calls are TRBV7-9 and TRBJ2-5; D not resolved. Germline CDR1 reads SEHNR; CDR2 reads FQNEAQ (reference sequence). The CDR3 is 14 residues long. V shed 8 bases and J shed 0 bases, with 13 bases lying between them. CDR3: CASAGLADQETQYF. DNA for the CDR3: TGTGCCAGCGCCGGCCTGGCGGACCAAGAGACCCAGTACTTC. The whole variable domain, remainder taken from reference TRBV7-9 and TRBJ2-5, is DTGVSQNPRHKITKRGQNVTFRCDPISEHNRLYWYRQTLGQGPEFLTYFQNEAQLEKSRLLSDRFSAERPKGSFSTLEIQRTEQGDSAMYLCASAGLADQETQYFGPGTRLLVL.

The chain carries TRBV30 and TRBJ2-1; D remains ambiguous. The germline CDR1 and CDR2 sequences are GTSNPN and SVGIG (reference sequence). Deletions cut 1 base from V and 15 bases from J, with 16 bases between. CDR3 length: 12 amino acids. CDR3 DNA: TGTGCCTGGAGTGAAACTGCCGATCTTCCGTTCTTC. This codes for CAWSETADLPFF.